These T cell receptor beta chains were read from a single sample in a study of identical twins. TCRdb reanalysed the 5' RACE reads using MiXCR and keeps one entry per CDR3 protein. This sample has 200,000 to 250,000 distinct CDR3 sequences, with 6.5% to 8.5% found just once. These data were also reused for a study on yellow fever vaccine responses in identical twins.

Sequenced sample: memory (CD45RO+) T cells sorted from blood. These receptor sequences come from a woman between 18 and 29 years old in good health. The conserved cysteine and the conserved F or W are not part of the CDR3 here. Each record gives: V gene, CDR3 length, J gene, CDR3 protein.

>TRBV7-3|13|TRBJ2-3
ASSRTSGTTDTQY
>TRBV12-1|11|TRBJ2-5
ARGVGLVETQY
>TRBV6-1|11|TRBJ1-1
ASRMTGETEAF
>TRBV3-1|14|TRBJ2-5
ASSQQAGGGQETQY
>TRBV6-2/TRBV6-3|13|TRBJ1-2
ASSYNRQANYGYT
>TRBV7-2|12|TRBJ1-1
ASSKDRGNTEAF
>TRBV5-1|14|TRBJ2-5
ASSPTGATYQETQY
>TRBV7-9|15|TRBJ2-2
ASSGRQGGTNTGELF
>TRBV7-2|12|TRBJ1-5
ASSFLQTQGPQH
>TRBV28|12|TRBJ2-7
ASSSGQNNYEQY
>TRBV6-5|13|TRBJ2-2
ASSLGSPNTGELF
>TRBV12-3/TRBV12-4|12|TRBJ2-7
ASSRSDGRKEQY
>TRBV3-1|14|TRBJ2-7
ASSLTSSGGSHEQY
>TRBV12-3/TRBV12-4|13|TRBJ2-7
ASSQQGTRSYEQY
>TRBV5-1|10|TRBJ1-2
ASSADAYGYT
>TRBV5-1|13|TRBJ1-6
ASSLERTGSSPLH
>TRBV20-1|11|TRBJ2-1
SARGNAYNEQF
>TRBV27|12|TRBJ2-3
ASAGGDYTDTQY
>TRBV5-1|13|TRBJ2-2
ASSPEGQGIRELF
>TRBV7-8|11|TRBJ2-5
ASIPQGEETQY
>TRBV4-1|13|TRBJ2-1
ASSQSGTSAAEQF
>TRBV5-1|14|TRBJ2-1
ASSWTSGGYYNEQF
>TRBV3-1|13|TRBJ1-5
ASSQGSGSNQPQH
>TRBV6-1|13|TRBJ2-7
ASSEAFGGAYEQY
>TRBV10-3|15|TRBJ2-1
AISATSGGATYNEQF
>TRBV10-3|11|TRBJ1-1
AISGAGDTEAF
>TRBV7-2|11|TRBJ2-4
ASSPPGVNIQY
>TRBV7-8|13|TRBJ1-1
ASSLRQGAVTEAF
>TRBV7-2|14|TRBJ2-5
ASSLGIAGISGTQY
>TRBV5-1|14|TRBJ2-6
ASSLASGPGANVLT
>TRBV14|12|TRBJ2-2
ASSSQINTGELF
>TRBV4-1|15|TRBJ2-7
ASSVGLAGGAAYEQY
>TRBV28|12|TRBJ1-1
ASSYGRANTEAF
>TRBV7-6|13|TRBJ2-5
ASSLAPQGGETQY
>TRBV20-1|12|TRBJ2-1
SARNVEPYNEQF
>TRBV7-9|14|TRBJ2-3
ASSLRSGGGRDTQY
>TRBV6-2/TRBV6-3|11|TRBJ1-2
ASRPQGNYGYT
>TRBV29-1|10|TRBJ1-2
SVRQGSDGYT
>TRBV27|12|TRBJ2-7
ASTVRGGTYEQY
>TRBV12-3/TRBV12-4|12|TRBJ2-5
ASSFSAAQETQY
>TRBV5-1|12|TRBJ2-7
ASSLLDGSYEQY
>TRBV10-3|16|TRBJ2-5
AISGARGAGTGEETQY
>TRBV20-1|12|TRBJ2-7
SARGDREAYEQY
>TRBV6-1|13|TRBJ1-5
ASSPGHTYQRSQH
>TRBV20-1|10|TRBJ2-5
SARREVETQY
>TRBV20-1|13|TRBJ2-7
SARGDRGSSYEQY
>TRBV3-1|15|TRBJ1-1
ASSPKGGRGVSTEAF
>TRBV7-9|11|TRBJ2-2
ASRGGYTGELF
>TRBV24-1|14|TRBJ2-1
ATSDFSSSSYNEQF
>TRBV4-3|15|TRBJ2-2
ASSQLTGGASTGELF
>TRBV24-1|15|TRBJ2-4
ATSDGRGGLAKNIQY
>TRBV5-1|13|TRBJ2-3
ASTLDGGGTDTQY
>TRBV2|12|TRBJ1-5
ASSATGYNQPQH
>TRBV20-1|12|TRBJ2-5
SASWAGGKETQY
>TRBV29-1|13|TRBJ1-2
SVVSGQGARYGYT
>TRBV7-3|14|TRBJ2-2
ASSLKGTGAIGELF
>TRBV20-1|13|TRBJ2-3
SAATSGGSTDTQY